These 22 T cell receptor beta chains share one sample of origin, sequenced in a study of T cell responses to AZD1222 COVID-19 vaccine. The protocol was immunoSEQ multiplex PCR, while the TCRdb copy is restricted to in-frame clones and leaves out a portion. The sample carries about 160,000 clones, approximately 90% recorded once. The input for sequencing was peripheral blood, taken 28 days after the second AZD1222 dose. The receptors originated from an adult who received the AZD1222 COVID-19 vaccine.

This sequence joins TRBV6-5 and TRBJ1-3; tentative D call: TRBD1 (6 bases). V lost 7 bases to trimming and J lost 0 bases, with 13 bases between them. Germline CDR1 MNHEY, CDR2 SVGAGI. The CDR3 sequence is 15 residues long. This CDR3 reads CASTWGGLSGNTIYF. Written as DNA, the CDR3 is TGTGCCAGCACTTGGGGGGGCCTCTCTGGAAACACCATATATTTT.

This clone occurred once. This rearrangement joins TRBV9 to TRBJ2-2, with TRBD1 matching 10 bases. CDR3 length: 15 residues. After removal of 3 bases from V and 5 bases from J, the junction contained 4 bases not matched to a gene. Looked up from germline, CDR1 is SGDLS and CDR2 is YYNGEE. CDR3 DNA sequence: TGTGCCAGCAGCGCCTGGACAGGGGGGACCGGGGAGCTGTTTTTT. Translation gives CASSAWTGGTGELFF.

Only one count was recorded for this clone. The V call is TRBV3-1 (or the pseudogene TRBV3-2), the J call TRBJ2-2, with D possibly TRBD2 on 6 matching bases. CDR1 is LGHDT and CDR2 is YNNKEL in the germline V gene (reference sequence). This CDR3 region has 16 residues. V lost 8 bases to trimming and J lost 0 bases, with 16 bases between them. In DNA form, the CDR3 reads TGTGCCAGCGCGGGTTGGACGGGGGCGAACACCGGGGAGCTGTTTTTT. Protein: CASAGWTGANTGELFF.

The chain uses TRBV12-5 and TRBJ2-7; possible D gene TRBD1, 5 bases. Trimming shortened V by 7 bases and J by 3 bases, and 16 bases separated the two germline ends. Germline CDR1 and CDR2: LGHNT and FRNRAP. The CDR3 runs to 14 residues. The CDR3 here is CASVQDTSFYEQYF. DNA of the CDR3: TGTGCTAGTGTTCAGGACACTTCCTTCTACGAGCAGTACTTC.

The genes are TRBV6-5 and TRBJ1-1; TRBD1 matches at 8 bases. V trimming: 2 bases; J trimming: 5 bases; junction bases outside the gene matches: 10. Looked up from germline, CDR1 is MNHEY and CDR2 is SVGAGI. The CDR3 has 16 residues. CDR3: CASSYGTGLLGTEAFF. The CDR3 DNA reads TGTGCCAGCAGTTACGGGACAGGCCTATTGGGGACTGAAGCTTTCTTT.

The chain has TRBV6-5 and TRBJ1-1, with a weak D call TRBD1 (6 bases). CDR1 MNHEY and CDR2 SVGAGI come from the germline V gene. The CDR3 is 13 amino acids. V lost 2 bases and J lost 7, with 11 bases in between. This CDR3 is CASSYGGQYEAFF. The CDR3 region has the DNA TGTGCCAGCAGTTACGGGGGCCAATATGAAGCTTTCTTT.

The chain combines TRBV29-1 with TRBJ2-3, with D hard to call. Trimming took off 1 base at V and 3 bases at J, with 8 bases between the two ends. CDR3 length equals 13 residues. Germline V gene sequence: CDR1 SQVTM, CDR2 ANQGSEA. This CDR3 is CSVEAHSTDTQYF. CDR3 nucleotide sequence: TGCAGCGTTGAAGCCCACTCAACAGATACGCAGTATTTT.

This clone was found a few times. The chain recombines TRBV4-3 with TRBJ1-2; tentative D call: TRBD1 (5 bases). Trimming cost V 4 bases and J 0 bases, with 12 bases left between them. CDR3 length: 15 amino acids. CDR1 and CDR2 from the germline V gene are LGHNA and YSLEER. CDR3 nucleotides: TGCGCCAGCAGCCCTCCCGGACAAGCTAACTATGGCTACACCTTC. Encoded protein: CASSPPGQANYGYTF.

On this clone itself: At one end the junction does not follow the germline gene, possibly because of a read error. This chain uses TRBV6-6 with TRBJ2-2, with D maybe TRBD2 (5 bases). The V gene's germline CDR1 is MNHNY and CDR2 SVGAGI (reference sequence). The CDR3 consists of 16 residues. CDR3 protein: CASSYSIPRVHGELFF. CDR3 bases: TGTGCCAGCAGTTACTCGATCCCCCGGGTTCACGGGGAGCTATTTTTT.

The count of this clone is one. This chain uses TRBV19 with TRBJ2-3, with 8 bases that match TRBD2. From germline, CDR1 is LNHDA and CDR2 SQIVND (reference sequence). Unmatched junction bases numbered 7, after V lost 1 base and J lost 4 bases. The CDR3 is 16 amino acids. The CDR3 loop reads CASSIGPAGGADTQYF. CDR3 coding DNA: TGTGCCAGTAGTATAGGGCCCGCGGGGGGCGCAGATACGCAGTATTTT.

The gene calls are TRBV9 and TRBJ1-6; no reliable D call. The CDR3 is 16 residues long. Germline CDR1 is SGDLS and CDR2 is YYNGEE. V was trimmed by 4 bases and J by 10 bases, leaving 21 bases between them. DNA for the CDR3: TGTGCCAGCAGCCCAAGCTTTGTTTTCACCGGATCACCCCTCCACTTT. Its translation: CASSPSFVFTGSPLHF.

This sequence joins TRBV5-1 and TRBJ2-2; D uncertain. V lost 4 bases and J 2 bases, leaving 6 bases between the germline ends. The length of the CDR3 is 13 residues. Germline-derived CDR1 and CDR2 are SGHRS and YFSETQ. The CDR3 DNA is TGCGCCAGCAGCCTTGATAACACCGGGGAGCTGTTTTTT. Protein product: CASSLDNTGELFF.

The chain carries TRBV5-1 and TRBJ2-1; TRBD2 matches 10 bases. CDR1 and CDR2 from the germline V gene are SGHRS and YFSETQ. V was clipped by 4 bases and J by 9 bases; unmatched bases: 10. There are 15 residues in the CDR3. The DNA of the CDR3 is TGCGCCAGCAGCGAAGAAGCGGGGGGGATTACTGAGCAGTTCTTC. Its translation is CASSEEAGGITEQFF.

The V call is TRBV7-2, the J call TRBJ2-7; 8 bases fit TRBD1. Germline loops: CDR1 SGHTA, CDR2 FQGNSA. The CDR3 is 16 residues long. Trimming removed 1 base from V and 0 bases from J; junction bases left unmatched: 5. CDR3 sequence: CASSLGGTGGSYEQYF. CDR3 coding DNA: TGTGCCAGCAGCTTAGGGGGCACAGGGGGCTCCTACGAGCAGTACTTC.

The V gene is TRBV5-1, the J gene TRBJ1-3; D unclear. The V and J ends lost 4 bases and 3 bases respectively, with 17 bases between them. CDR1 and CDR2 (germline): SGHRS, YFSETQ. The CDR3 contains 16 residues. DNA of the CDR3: TGCGCCAGCAGCCCTACCCTGGGAGTGTTTGGAAACACCATATATTTT. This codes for CASSPTLGVFGNTIYF.

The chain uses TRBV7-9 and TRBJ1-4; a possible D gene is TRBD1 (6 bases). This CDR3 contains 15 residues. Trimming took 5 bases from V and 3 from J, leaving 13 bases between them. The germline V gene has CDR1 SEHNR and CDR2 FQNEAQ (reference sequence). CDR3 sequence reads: CASSLPGGPNEKLFF. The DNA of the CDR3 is TGTGCCAGCAGCCTCCCCGGGGGGCCTAATGAAAAACTGTTTTTT.

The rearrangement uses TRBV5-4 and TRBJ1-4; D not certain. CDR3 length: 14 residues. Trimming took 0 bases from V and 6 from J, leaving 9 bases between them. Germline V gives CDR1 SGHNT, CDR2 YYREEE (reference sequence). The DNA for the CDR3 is TGTGCCAGCAGCTTGGCCGAGAGGGATGAAAAACTGTTTTTT. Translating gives CASSLAERDEKLFF.

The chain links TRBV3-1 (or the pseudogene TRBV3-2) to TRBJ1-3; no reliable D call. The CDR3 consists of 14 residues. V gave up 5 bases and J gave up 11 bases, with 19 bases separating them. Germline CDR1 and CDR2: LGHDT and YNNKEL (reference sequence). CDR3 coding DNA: TGTGCCAGCAGCAAAAGTAGGACCCACCCGGCCATATATTTT. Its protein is CASSKSRTHPAIYF.

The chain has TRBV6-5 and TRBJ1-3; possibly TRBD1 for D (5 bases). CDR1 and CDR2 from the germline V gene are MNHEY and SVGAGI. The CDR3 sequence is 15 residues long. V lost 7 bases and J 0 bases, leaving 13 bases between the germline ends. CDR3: CASTQGSSSGNTIYF. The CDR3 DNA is TGTGCCAGCACCCAGGGATCCAGCTCTGGAAACACCATATATTTT.

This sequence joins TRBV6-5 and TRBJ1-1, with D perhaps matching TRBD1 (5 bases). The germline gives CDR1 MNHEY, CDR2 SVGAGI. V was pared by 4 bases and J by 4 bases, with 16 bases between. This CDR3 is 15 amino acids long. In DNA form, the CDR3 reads TGTGCCAGCAGTTTACGGGGAGAGGGACGCACTGAAGCTTTCTTT. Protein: CASSLRGEGRTEAFF.

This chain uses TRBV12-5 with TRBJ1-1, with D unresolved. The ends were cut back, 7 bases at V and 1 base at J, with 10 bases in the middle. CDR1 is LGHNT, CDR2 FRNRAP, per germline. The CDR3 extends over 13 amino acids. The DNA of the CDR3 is TGTGCTAGTGCCCTGGTTGGGAACACTGAAGCTTTCTTT. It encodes CASALVGNTEAFF. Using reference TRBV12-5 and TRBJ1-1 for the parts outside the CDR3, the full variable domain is DARVTQTPRHKVTEMGQEVTMRCQPILGHNTVFWYRQTMMQGLELLAYFRNRAPLDDSGMPKDRFSAEMPDATLATLKIQPSEPRDSAVYFCASALVGNTEAFFGQGTRLTVV.

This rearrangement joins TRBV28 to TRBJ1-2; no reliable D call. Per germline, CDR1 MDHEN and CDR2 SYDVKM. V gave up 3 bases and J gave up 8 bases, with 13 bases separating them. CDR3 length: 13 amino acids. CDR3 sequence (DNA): TGTGCCAGCAGTTTTTTGCGTAGTGTAGGCTACACCTTC. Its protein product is CASSFLRSVGYTF.